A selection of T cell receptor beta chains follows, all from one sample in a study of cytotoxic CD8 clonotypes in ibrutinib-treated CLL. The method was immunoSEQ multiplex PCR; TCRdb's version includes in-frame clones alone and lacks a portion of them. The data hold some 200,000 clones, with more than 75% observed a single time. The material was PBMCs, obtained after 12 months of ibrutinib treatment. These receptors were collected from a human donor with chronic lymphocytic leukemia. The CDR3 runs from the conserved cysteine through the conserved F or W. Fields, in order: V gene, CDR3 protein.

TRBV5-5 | CASSLAGGQISFYGYTF
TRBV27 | CASSFGFSYNEQFF
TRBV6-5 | CASSYLLAGGNEQFF
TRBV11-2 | CASSLDPGTGYGYTF
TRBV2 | CASSGTGYGYTF
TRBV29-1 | CSAGLSNTEAFF
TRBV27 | CASTSGEGVYEQYF
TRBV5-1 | CASSLSDSGDTQYF
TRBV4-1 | CASSEAGGLGTEAFF
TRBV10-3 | CAISDSAGAGEQYF
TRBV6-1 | CASSEWGTRTYEQYF
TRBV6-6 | CASRYPYQGAEAFF
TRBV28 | CASSPASFYGYTF
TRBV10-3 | CAISEPQVGHEQYF
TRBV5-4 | CASSYAGTEGEQYF
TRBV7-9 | CASTGTLKETQYF
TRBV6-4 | CASSATSGGTDTQYF
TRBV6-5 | CASGISRGQSTEAFF
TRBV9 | CASSVTQGSYGYTF
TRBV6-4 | CASSEQANTEAFF
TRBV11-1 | CASSLRRGLAGANVLTF
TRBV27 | CASSLSSRGGGRVNYEQYF
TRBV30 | CAWNQGRGMNTEAFF
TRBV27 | CASGLRESSDTQYF
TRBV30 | CAWRRSNSPLHF
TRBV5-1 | CASSWDSNQPQHF
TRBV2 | CASMAGYSNQPQHF
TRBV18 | CASARDSLYGYTF
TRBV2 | CASSEANSGNTIYF
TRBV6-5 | CASSYSSGTGGETQYF
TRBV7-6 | CASSLEGVVQPQHF
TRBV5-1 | CASSLFGNEQYF
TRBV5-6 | CASLRKTSGATSTDTQYF
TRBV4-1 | CASSQARLVKEQFF
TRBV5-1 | CASSLEGLEEKLFF